The 18 T cell receptor beta chains reported below all come from one sample, sequenced in a study of blood T cell repertoires in COVID-19. This table comes from immunoSEQ multiplex PCR, and its TCRdb copy is limited to in-frame clones, with some not included. The data show approximately 270,000 clones, about four fifths seen once. The sample comprised peripheral blood. These receptors came from an elderly man with acute or convalescent COVID-19.

The gene calls are TRBV24-1 and TRBJ2-3; 8 nucleotides match TRBD2. The junction had 5 bases not matched to a gene; V was cut back by 3 bases and J by 1 base. This CDR3 spans 16 amino acids. Germline CDR1 is KGHDR and CDR2 is SFDVKD. CDR3 sequence reads: CATSDPTGGGTDTQYF. The CDR3 DNA follows: TGTGCCACCAGTGATCCTACGGGGGGGGGCACAGATACGCAGTATTTT.

In its sample, this clone was seen once. This chain connects TRBV9 to TRBJ2-7; 9 bases match TRBD1. Germline V gene lookup returns CDR1 SGDLS and CDR2 YYNGEE. The trim removed 2 bases at V and 3 bases at J, leaving 9 bases unmatched. This CDR3 is 16 amino acids long. DNA of the CDR3: TGTGCCAGCAGCGTTGAACCCGGGACAGGGTTCTACGAGCAGTACTTC. It yields the protein CASSVEPGTGFYEQYF. Full variable domain (remainder filled in from reference TRBV9 and TRBJ2-7): DSGVTQTPKHLITATGQRVTLRCSPRSGDLSVYWYQQSLDQGLQFLIQYYNGEERAKGNILERFSAQQFPDLHSELNLSSLELGDSALYFCASSVEPGTGFYEQYFGPGTRLTVT.

V is TRBV7-2 and J is TRBJ2-7; a possible D gene is TRBD2 (5 bases). The CDR3 contains 15 residues. Trimming took off 5 bases at V and 8 bases at J, with 22 bases between the two ends. The germline gives CDR1 SGHTA, CDR2 FQGNSA. The CDR3 sequence: CASSLGRSMTTKQYF. As DNA, the CDR3 is TGTGCCAGCAGCCTAGGACGTAGCATGACTACGAAGCAGTACTTC.

J is TRBJ2-7 and V is TRBV4-1, with D possibly matching TRBD1 (6 bases). Deletions cut 2 bases from V and 7 bases from J, with 24 bases between. The CDR3 contains 17 residues. Germline CDR1 is MGHRA and CDR2 is YSYEKL. The CDR3 protein is CASSQLFSRGERREQYF. CDR3 nucleotide sequence: TGCGCCAGCAGCCAACTATTTAGCAGGGGCGAACGGAGGGAGCAGTACTTC.

The V call is TRBV7-9, the J call TRBJ2-2; D may be TRBD1 (5 bases). The germline V gene has CDR1 SEHNR and CDR2 FQNEAQ (reference sequence). The CDR3 extends over 16 amino acids. Trimming stripped 5 bases from V and 8 bases from J, with 21 bases between. The CDR3 region has the DNA TGTGCCAGCAGCCCCCTGCGAGGTTGGGGCTCTGGGGAGCTGTTTTTT. It codes for CASSPLRGWGSGELFF. The full variable domain, in which reference TRBV7-9 and TRBJ2-2 provide the parts outside the CDR3, is DTGVSQNPRHKITKRGQNVTFRCDPISEHNRLYWYRQTLGQGPEFLTYFQNEAQLEKSRLLSDRFSAERPKGSFSTLEIQRTEQGDSAMYLCASSPLRGWGSGELFFGEGSRLTVL.

This chain connects TRBV5-1 to TRBJ2-3, with 13 bases identical to TRBD2. Unmatched junction bases numbered 4, after V lost 7 bases and J lost 5 bases. In germline, CDR1 is SGHRS, CDR2 YFSETQ. This CDR3 is built from 14 residues. The CDR3 region is CASGTSGAIDTQYF. In DNA form, the CDR3 reads TGCGCCAGCGGGACTAGCGGGGCCATAGATACGCAGTATTTT.

This clone was seen once. The J gene is TRBJ2-7, the V gene TRBV4-1; TRBD1 agrees at 7 bases. V lost 0 bases and J lost 4; bases outside the gene matches: 9. The length of the CDR3 is 16 residues. Germline CDR1 reads MGHRA; CDR2 reads YSYEKL. CDR3 sequence (DNA): TGCGCCAGCAGCCAAGATTGGGCCGGGACAGCTTACGAGCAGTACTTC. Translation gives CASSQDWAGTAYEQYF.

The chain has TRBV14 and TRBJ1-3, with 11 positions matching TRBD1. The V segment lost 6 bases and the J segment 2 bases; nucleotides outside the gene matches: 9. Germline V gene sequence: CDR1 SGHDN, CDR2 FVKESK. CDR3 length equals 17 residues. The CDR3 is CASSSSPGQGAGNTIYF. DNA of the CDR3: TGTGCCAGCAGTTCTTCACCGGGACAGGGGGCTGGAAACACCATATATTTT.

The chain uses TRBV7-6 and TRBJ2-1; the D gene is possibly TRBD2 (6 bases). CDR1 is SGHVS and CDR2 is FNYEAQ in the germline V gene. This CDR3 has 16 amino acids. V lost 0 bases, J lost 2 bases, and 11 bases lay in between. In DNA, the CDR3 is TGTGCCAGCAGCTTAGCCCCAGCGGGCCCCTACAATGAGCAGTTCTTC. It yields the protein CASSLAPAGPYNEQFF. Combining the CDR3 with reference TRBV7-6 and TRBJ2-1 gives the whole variable domain GAGVSQSPRYKVTKRGQDVALRCDPISGHVSLYWYRQALGQGPEFLTYFNYEAQQDKSGLPNDRFSAERPEGSISTLTIQRTEQRDSAMYRCASSLAPAGPYNEQFFGPGTRLTVL.

The chain carries TRBV11-3 and TRBJ2-3; 7 bases are shared with TRBD1. CDR3 length: 13 residues. The V gene's germline CDR1 is SGHNT and CDR2 YENEEA. V was clipped by 8 bases and J by 0 bases; unmatched bases: 2. CDR3 sequence (DNA): TGTGCCAGCGGACAGGCTAGCACAGATACGCAGTATTTT. This gives the protein CASGQASTDTQYF.

The V gene is TRBV7-9, the J gene TRBJ1-1; weak D call: TRBD1 (5 bases). The CDR3 is made up of 15 amino acids. The ends were cut back, 4 bases at V and 0 bases at J, with 12 bases in the middle. Germline lookup yields CDR1 SEHNR and CDR2 FQNEAQ (reference sequence). As DNA, the CDR3 is TGTGCCAGCAGCTCGAGGGACTTCATGAACACTGAAGCTTTCTTT. It yields the protein CASSSRDFMNTEAFF.

The chain joins TRBV24-1 to TRBJ2-2, with TRBD1 matching 8 bases. The germline CDR1 and CDR2 sequences are KGHDR and SFDVKD. V shed 9 bases and J 7 bases; nucleotides not matched to a gene: 6. This CDR3 has 13 residues. The CDR3 region has the DNA TGTGCCACCCATGACAGGGGCAACGGGGAGCTGTTTTTT. The encoded protein is CATHDRGNGELFF.

The chain carries TRBV18 and TRBJ2-1; TRBD1 aligns across 7 bases. Germline V gene data show CDR1 as KGHSH and CDR2 as LQKENI. The V segment lost 1 base and the J segment 7 bases; nucleotides outside the gene matches: 19. This CDR3 is built from 19 residues. CDR3: CASSPLSTQGDRASNEQFF. CDR3 DNA: TGTGCCAGCTCACCACTCAGCACTCAGGGCGACAGGGCATCAAATGAGCAGTTCTTC.

This sequence joins TRBV7-2 and TRBJ2-7; 11 bases line up with TRBD2. Germline trimming cut 4 bases from V and 2 bases from J; bases unmatched to any gene: 16. This CDR3 is built from 19 residues. Germline CDR1 is SGHTA and CDR2 is FQGNSA. CDR3 sequence reads: CASSSRTSGRSRVAYEQYF. The CDR3 nucleotides are TGTGCCAGCAGCTCCAGGACTAGCGGGCGTTCAAGGGTGGCCTACGAGCAGTACTTC.

The genes are TRBV12-5 and TRBJ2-3, with D possibly matching TRBD1 (6 bases). The CDR3 totals 15 residues. The germline gives CDR1 LGHNT, CDR2 FRNRAP. The V end was cut by 1 base, the J end by 3 bases, with 11 bases between. The CDR3 DNA is TGTGCTAGTGGTTTGGGACAGGTCGGGACAGATACGCAGTATTTT. It translates to CASGLGQVGTDTQYF.

The CDR3 reads CATSRQNTGELFF. The CDR3 DNA follows: TGTGCCACCAGTCGACAGAACACCGGGGAGCTGTTTTTT. The genes are TRBV24-1 and TRBJ2-2; D remains ambiguous. Trimming took off 6 bases at V and 1 base at J, with 5 bases between the two ends. The germline gives CDR1 KGHDR, CDR2 SFDVKD. CDR3 length: 13 amino acids.

The J gene is TRBJ2-2, the V gene TRBV24-1, with a weak D call TRBD2 (6 bases). Germline V gives CDR1 KGHDR, CDR2 SFDVKD. Deletions cut 9 bases from V and 2 bases from J, with 15 bases between. This CDR3 has 15 residues. The CDR3 DNA follows: TGTGCCACCTCCTTATGGGGGACTAACACCGGGGAGCTGTTTTTT. Its translation is CATSLWGTNTGELFF.

V usage is TRBV5-1 and J usage is TRBJ1-4; no definite D call. V gave up 7 bases and J gave up 2 bases, with 9 bases separating them. This CDR3 spans 13 amino acids. The V gene's germline CDR1 is SGHRS and CDR2 YFSETQ. DNA for the CDR3: TGCGCCAGCGGACGGGGTACTAATGAAAAACTGTTTTTT. Encoded protein: CASGRGTNEKLFF.